This T cell receptor (beta chain) derives from a study of CXCR3-negative and CXCR3-positive naive CD8 T cells. Libraries of TRB cDNA were made by 5' RACE and carried UMIs. Following a re-call of the 5' RACE reads, TCRdb has one entry per CDR3 protein and lacks DNA. In all, the sample yields around 88,000 distinct CDR3 sequences. The study's findings and limits: The study inferred TCR strength from TRB CDR3 properties and found comparable surface CD5 between naive subsets. For memory CD8+ cells diversity was much lower, but both naive subsets had comparably high diversity. Similar TRBV-TRBJ gene usage was seen in naive CXCR3-negative and CXCR3-positive cells, but not in memory cells. CXCR3-expressing naive cells carried TRB CDR3s more hydrophobic than those of CXCR3-negative naive cells.

CD45RO-CCR7+CD27+CD95- defined naive CD8+ T cells. Turning to this clonotype: Its antigen is undetermined.

The specimen sequenced was naive CXCR3+ CD8+ T cells from blood. The subset is: CD45RO-CCR7+CD27+CD95- naive CD8+ T cells expressing CXCR3 (TNR3+). The sequence was collected from a human donor in good health. Some clones in this sample may be carry-over from other donors' samples.

CDR3 sequence: CASSNTRQGFGNTIYF. The chain employs TRBV11-1 and TRBJ1-3; no DNA is available, so the TRBD1 call from TCRdb remains unchecked. This CDR3 region has 16 residues. Germline-derived CDR1 and CDR2 are SGHAT and FQDESV (reference sequence). Full variable domain (remainder filled in from reference TRBV11-1 and TRBJ1-3): EAEVAQSPRYKITEKSQAVAFWCDPISGHATLYWYRQILGQGPELLVQFQDESVVDDSQLPKDRFSAERLKGVDSTLKIQPAELGDSAMYLCASSNTRQGFGNTIYFGEGSWLTVV.